One sample yielded the 25 T cell receptor beta chains listed below, sequenced in a study of shared clonotypes between healthy human individuals. Terminally differentiated effector memory CD45RA+ cells were left out of the naive CD8 fraction, which was CD45RO-negative and positively selected for CCR7. Assay: immunoSEQ multiplex PCR; the TCRdb copy retains only in-frame clones and omits some. In the table there are about 2 million clones, about 95% of which are singletons. The sample consisted of naive CD8+ T cells sorted from blood. The receptor set was obtained from a man aged 18 to 30 in good health.

The sample holds one count of this clone. The sample carries other DNA sequences with the same CDR3. This chain uses TRBV5-1 with TRBJ2-7; D gene unclear. Per germline, CDR1 SGHRS and CDR2 YFSETQ. This CDR3 has 13 amino acids. The germline V and J ends were trimmed by 0 bases and 2 bases, with 6 bases remaining between them. CDR3 nucleotide sequence: TGCGCCAGCAGCTTGGATGGTGCCTACGAGCAGTACTTC. Amino acids: CASSLDGAYEQYF.

This clone is a singleton in its sample. Other DNA sequences in the same sample also yield this CDR3. The V gene is TRBV30, the J gene TRBJ2-7; 9 nucleotides agree with TRBD1. Trimming cost V 1 base and J 4 bases; bases outside gene matches: 5. CDR1 and CDR2 (germline): GTSNPN, SVGIG (reference sequence). The length of the CDR3 is 14 residues. CDR3 DNA: TGTGCCTGGAGTGAAGGGACAGGGAGGTACGAGCAGTACTTC. Residues: CAWSEGTGRYEQYF.

V is TRBV7-9 and J is TRBJ2-7, with TRBD2 matching 7 bases. There are 15 residues in the CDR3. CDR1 SEHNR and CDR2 FQNEAQ come from the germline V gene (reference sequence). V trimming: 1 base; J trimming: 4 bases; junction bases outside the gene matches: 7. CDR3 coding DNA: TGTGCCAGCAGCTTAGTTATTGGGGGGGTTTACGAGCAGTACTTC. It yields the protein CASSLVIGGVYEQYF.

This chain links TRBV6-6 with TRBJ2-5; D ambiguous. The J call could be wrong; TRBJ2-7 is a better fit for the DNA end. The CDR3 contains 13 residues. The germline V gene encodes CDR1 MNHNY and CDR2 SVGAGI (reference sequence). The CDR3 region has the DNA TGTGCCAGCAGTTACGAATCAGTCTACGAGCAGTACTTC. Amino acids: CASSYESVYEQYF.

The count of this clone is one. The sample carries other DNA sequences with the same CDR3. The chain couples TRBV28 to TRBJ2-7; 8 bases line up with TRBD2. The germline V gene has CDR1 MDHEN and CDR2 SYDVKM. V lost 3 bases to trimming and J lost 4 bases; unmatched junction nucleotides: 2. This CDR3 spans 13 amino acids. The DNA of the CDR3 is TGTGCCAGCAGTTTCAGCGGGGGATACGAGCAGTACTTC. Translating it yields CASSFSGGYEQYF.

In DNA form, the CDR3 reads TGCGCCAGCAGCCAAGTTCTCGGTGGACAGGGGGCTTCCGGCAATGCTTTCTTT. This translates into CASSQVLGGQGASGNAFF. The genes are TRBV4-1 and TRBJ1-1; 11 nucleotides line up with TRBD1. V trimming: 1 base; J trimming: 11 bases; junction bases outside the gene matches: 18. The CDR3 totals 18 residues. Germline CDR1 is MGHRA and CDR2 is YSYEKL.

The chain recombines TRBV27 with TRBJ2-7; 9 nucleotides match TRBD2. The V segment lost 3 bases and the J segment 6 bases; nucleotides outside the gene matches: 6. Germline CDR1 MNHEY, CDR2 SMNVEV (reference sequence). The CDR3 spans 14 residues. The CDR3: CASSFLGLASEQYF. The CDR3 DNA reads TGTGCCAGCAGTTTTTTGGGACTAGCATCCGAGCAGTACTTC.

This clone was seen only a few times. The chain uses TRBV11-2 and TRBJ1-2, with D unclear. V was shortened by 0 bases and J by 6 bases, with 11 bases between the two germline ends. Per germline, CDR1 SGHAT and CDR2 FQNNGV. There are 14 residues in the CDR3. CDR3 coding DNA: TGTGCCAGCAGCTTAGATGGAGGATTCGATGGCTACACCTTC. Translation: CASSLDGGFDGYTF.

The rearrangement joins TRBV9 to TRBJ1-2, with D hard to call. V was cut by 0 bases and J by 8 bases, with 8 bases left in between. Germline V gene data show CDR1 as SGDLS and CDR2 as YYNGEE. The CDR3 runs to 12 residues. The CDR3 spells CASSVGGVGYTF. In DNA, the CDR3 is TGTGCCAGCAGCGTAGGCGGGGTAGGCTACACCTTC. The full variable domain, with the rest looked up from reference TRBV9 and TRBJ1-2, is DSGVTQTPKHLITATGQRVTLRCSPRSGDLSVYWYQQSLDQGLQFLIQYYNGEERAKGNILERFSAQQFPDLHSELNLSSLELGDSALYFCASSVGGVGYTFGSGTRLTVV.

The chain couples TRBV30 to TRBJ2-1; 9 nucleotides agree with TRBD2. Germline V gene lookup returns CDR1 GTSNPN and CDR2 SVGIG (reference sequence). With V trimmed by 2 bases and J by 7 bases, 6 bases remained unmatched. The CDR3 runs to 14 residues. The CDR3 region has the DNA TGTGCCTGGAGTTTCCCGGGACTAGCTAATGAGCAGTTCTTC. Encoded protein: CAWSFPGLANEQFF.

The chain recombines TRBV20-1 with TRBJ1-6, with D unclear. V was cut by 0 bases and J by 9 bases, with 3 bases left in between. The CDR3 consists of 11 residues. Looked up from germline, CDR1 is DFQATT and CDR2 is SNEGSKA (reference sequence). CDR3 protein: CSAREGSPLHF. CDR3 nucleotides: TGCAGTGCTAGAGAGGGTTCACCCCTCCACTTT.

As for this clone: Other DNA sequences in this sample translate to the same CDR3. The CDR3 bases are TGTGCCAGCAGCTTGATAAGCTCCTACGAGCAGTACTTC. Encoded protein: CASSLISSYEQYF. The rearrangement links TRBV7-9 to TRBJ2-7; D uncertain. Trimming left V 3 bases short and J 0 bases short, with 6 bases between. Germline-derived CDR1 and CDR2 are SEHNR and FQNEAQ (reference sequence). This CDR3 is 13 amino acids long.

The rearrangement uses TRBV2 and TRBJ2-3, with 7 bases matching TRBD1. Germline values: CDR1 SNHLY, CDR2 FYNNEI. The length of the CDR3 is 16 residues. After removal of 2 bases from V and 2 bases from J, the junction contained 7 bases not matched to a gene. The DNA of the CDR3 is TGTGCCAGCAGTGAATTACGGACAGGACACACAGATACGCAGTATTTT. Translating it yields CASSELRTGHTDTQYF.

This chain links TRBV4-3 with TRBJ2-5, with 9 bases matching TRBD2. Germline V CDR1 and CDR2: LGHNA, YSLEER. V dropped 0 bases and J dropped 3; count of bases not matched to a gene: 8. There are 17 residues in the CDR3. As DNA, the CDR3 is TGCGCCAGCAGCCAAGACGGGTTAGCGGGAGAAGAAGAGACCCAGTACTTC. It translates to CASSQDGLAGEEETQYF.

This rearrangement joins TRBV27 to TRBJ1-5, with 7 bases matching TRBD1. V trimming: 5 bases; J trimming: 7 bases; junction bases outside the gene matches: 14. Per germline, CDR1 MNHEY and CDR2 SMNVEV (reference sequence). CDR3 length: 16 residues. The CDR3 region is CASSPSTGIVGQPQHF. The DNA for the CDR3 is TGTGCCAGCAGTCCCTCGACAGGGATTGTGGGGCAGCCCCAGCATTTT.

Regarding this clone: This sample also contains other DNA sequences that code for the same CDR3. The chain combines TRBV6-5 with TRBJ1-1; D is unclear. V was cut by 2 bases and J by 4 bases, with 11 bases left in between. From germline, CDR1 is MNHEY and CDR2 SVGAGI. CDR3 length equals 14 residues. CDR3 residues: CASSYEGWGTEAFF. The CDR3 DNA follows: TGTGCCAGCAGTTACGAGGGCTGGGGCACTGAAGCTTTCTTT.

The V gene is TRBV6-6, the J gene TRBJ2-3; 8 positions agree with TRBD1. The CDR3 is 14 amino acids. The V gene's germline CDR1 is MNHNY and CDR2 SVGAGI (reference sequence). V lost 5 bases, J lost 7 bases, and 8 bases stayed unmatched. CDR3 nucleotides: TGTGCCAGCAGTGGACAGGGCGGGAAAAATACGCAGTATTTT. This codes for CASSGQGGKNTQYF.

The V and J genes are TRBV19 and TRBJ2-7; 8 bases are shared with TRBD2. This CDR3 spans 13 amino acids. J gave up 6 bases and V 5 bases, and 6 bases lay outside the gene matches. The germline CDR1 and CDR2 sequences are LNHDA and SQIVND (reference sequence). The CDR3 is CASSAGGLAEQYF. Here the CDR3 DNA reads TGTGCCAGTAGTGCGGGAGGATTGGCCGAGCAGTACTTC.

The chain recombines TRBV5-6 with TRBJ1-1, with 11 bases fitting TRBD1. Germline CDR1 reads SGHDT; CDR2 reads YYEEEE. CDR3 length equals 17 residues. After removal of 4 bases from V and 0 bases from J, the junction contained 8 bases not matched to a gene. The chain's CDR3 is CASSPGQGARLNTEAFF. CDR3 coding DNA: TGTGCCAGCAGCCCAGGACAGGGGGCGCGGTTGAACACTGAAGCTTTCTTT.

V usage is TRBV7-8 and J usage is TRBJ2-7; no definite D call. Per the germline V gene, CDR1 is SGHVS and CDR2 is FQNEAQ. Between the trimmed V and J ends, which lost 3 bases and 5 bases, there was a span of 8 bases. This CDR3 region has 12 residues. CDR3 loop: CASSFAGDEQYF. CDR3 in DNA: TGTGCCAGCAGCTTTGCAGGCGACGAGCAGTACTTC.

The chain couples TRBV4-3 to TRBJ2-1, with 9 bases that match TRBD1. The CDR3 is 17 residues long. The germline V gene has CDR1 LGHNA and CDR2 YSLEER. V was clipped by 4 bases and J by 3 bases; unmatched bases: 10. The CDR3 loop is CASSRLTGTGIYNEQFF. The CDR3 DNA follows: TGCGCCAGCAGCCGACTGACCGGGACAGGGATCTACAATGAGCAGTTCTTC.

This chain uses TRBV6-1 with TRBJ2-2; D is unresolved. The CDR3 is 13 amino acids. The germline CDR1 and CDR2 sequences are MNHNS and SASEGT. V was shortened by 5 bases and J by 3 bases, with 7 bases between the two germline ends. The CDR3 nucleotides read TGTGCCAGCAGTTATAGTTACACCGGGGAGCTGTTTTTT. Its translation: CASSYSYTGELFF.

The chain recombines TRBV14 with TRBJ2-7; 8 nucleotides align to TRBD2. V trimming: 4 bases; J trimming: 0 bases; junction bases outside the gene matches: 5. Germline assignment: CDR1 SGHDN and CDR2 FVKESK. The CDR3 loop spans 15 amino acids. In nucleotides, the CDR3 is TGTGCCAGCAGCCCCTCGGGACTAGGCTCCTACGAGCAGTACTTC. Protein product: CASSPSGLGSYEQYF.

This clone has just one count. The J gene is TRBJ2-3, the V gene TRBV28; 7 bases line up with TRBD2. Per germline, CDR1 MDHEN and CDR2 SYDVKM. Unmatched junction bases numbered 9, after V lost 8 bases and J lost 4 bases. The CDR3 consists of 14 residues. The chain's CDR3 is CASRRPGGSDTQYF. The CDR3 region has the DNA TGTGCCAGCCGGCGGCCGGGGGGATCAGATACGCAGTATTTT.

The chain links TRBV29-1 to TRBJ1-2; a weak D match, TRBD1 (5 bases). CDR3 length: 14 residues. V was clipped by 2 bases and J by 3 bases, with 13 bases between them. Per the germline V gene, CDR1 is SQVTM and CDR2 is ANQGSEA. CDR3 DNA: TGCAGCGTTGAAATGGTTGGGGGGGACTATGGCTACACCTTC. Protein sequence: CSVEMVGGDYGYTF.